This T cell receptor beta chain is from a study of regulatory T cells in long-lasting Graves disease (dated by TCRdb to about 2021). Regarding the study in general: Patients with newly diagnosed Graves' disease had been on antithyroid drugs for under 3 months. A total of about 33 samples underwent TCR sequencing: about 13 from persistent and about 20 from newly diagnosed Graves' disease patients. The study was conducted in China and was registered as a clinical trial. Patients with persistent Graves' disease were compared with patients with newly diagnosed Graves' disease using TCR sequencing and RNA sequencing of peripheral blood. General study outcomes and caveats: Preferential use of TRBV28, TRBJ1-2 and TRBJ2-5 was observed in persistent disease, whereas TRBV20-1 and TRBJ2-1 were favored in newly diagnosed disease. Persistent Graves' disease patients showed lower TCR Shannon entropy and fewer highly expanded clones than newly diagnosed patients, suggesting clonal expansion. Only the TCR beta chain was sequenced and analyzed. Persistent patients shared more public clonotypes among themselves (2,741) than newly diagnosed patients did (roughly 910). Peripheral blood alone was examined, since thyroid tissue, which constituted the primary lesion, could not be accessed. As a limitation, the authors acknowledged that the small sample size may reduce accuracy.

Sample time point, as interpreted from the label and publication: newly diagnosed GD, antithyroid drugs for less than 3 months. RNA was extracted from PBMCs in TRIzol for both TCR sequencing and RNA sequencing. The diagnosis of Graves' disease was made according to American Thyroid Association guidelines. Recruitment of patients was carried out at an endocrinology department in Xi'an, China. Each patient gave about 8.1 milliliters of peripheral blood, collected in an EDTA anticoagulant tube. Ficoll Paque Plus density gradient separation was used to isolate PBMCs, and no further T cell sorting was done. An Agilent 2100 Bioanalyzer and agarose gel were used to assess RNA quality, and a NanoDrop 2000 was used to measure RNA concentration. This clonotype was observed many times. The antigen it binds to is not known. Within one base of it there is no much larger clone, and no base qualities were kept. Receptor amplification or capture employed multiplex PCR. These reads were obtained on an Illumina HiSeq 4000. iRepertoire HTBI primers and Arm-PCR amplification of CDR3 regions were used to construct TCR beta libraries. PCR products were gel purified before sequencing. The source study handled its data this way. Gene usage analysis of CDR3 amino acid clonotypes used the approximately 62 TRBV and about 14 TRBJ segments found across samples. COPE and FqMerger were used to merge the filtered high-quality paired reads into contigs. BLAST was used to align contigs to IMGT TRBV, TRBD and TRBJ reference genes, with CDR3 defined following IMGT. Any clonotype with a frequency above 0.1% was counted as a highly expanded clone. Shannon entropy served as the measure of repertoire diversity, while the Gini coefficient captured V-J evenness. A clonotype was considered public if more than one individual shared it. TCRdb's own reprocessing of the public reads used fastp at Q25 and MiXCR and kept productive beta chains. Each record represents a unique CDR3 protein, reported with the most common genes and DNA among its rows. TCRdb, not the original authors, processed these V and J calls. The sample has roughly 420,000 distinct CDR3 sequences on record, 16% of them singletons. The top ten constitute under 30% of the sample.

CDR1 and CDR2, looked up from the germline V gene, are MNHEY and SVGEGT. Here V drops 4 bases and J drops 11 bases, and the junction holds 8 bases not matched to any gene. The CDR3 contains 13 residues, cysteine and phenylalanine counted. The only DNA kept is the CDR3, 39 bases in frame from the first base. The data also belong to a second study, concerning T cells in Graves' hyperthyroidism and ophthalmopathy. The second investigation adds: Graves' hyperthyroidism was defined as stable when no progression to ophthalmopathy occurred over 18 months of follow-up. Hyperthyroidism patients were newly diagnosed, had a disease duration of under 2 months, and were aged 18 to 65 years. Patients with uncontrolled infections, other autoimmune diseases, pregnancy or lactation were excluded. Clinical symptoms, serum thyroxine and TRAb, thyroid ultrasound, and orbital computed tomography formed the basis for the diagnoses. For the first round of RT-PCR on the TCR CDR3, the HTBI primer set was used together with the Qiagen OneStep RT-PCR kit. Most expanded thyroid clonotypes (frequency above 0.001) were also detected in blood, a finding suggesting that blood repertoires may reflect thyroid immune responses. A model built on a 13 V-J signature distinguished ophthalmopathy from stable hyperthyroidism, reaching over 85% sensitivity and around 81% specificity in cross-validation and 80%/75% in testing. During validation, the model predicted progression to ophthalmopathy a median of about 6.3 months ahead of onset, with more than 60% sensitivity and around 72% specificity. To identify distinguishing TCR V-J signatures, a discovery cohort of about 100 patients was used, comprising 43 with Graves' ophthalmopathy and 55 to 65 with stable Graves' hyperthyroidism. Whether ophthalmopathy could be predicted prospectively was tested in an independent validation cohort made up of roughly 19 hyperthyroidism patients plus 17 patients who later progressed to ophthalmopathy. The approximately 100 discovery patients were divided at random into training and test sets in a 7:3 ratio. In addition, the study compared T-cell repertoires in thyroid tissue and in blood from several Graves' hyperthyroidism patients. After blood sampling, hyperthyroidism patients were treated with methimazole at a starting dose of 30 mg daily, and ophthalmopathy patients were treated with high-dose intravenous methylprednisolone. The libraries were constructed in a second round of multiplex PCR and then size-selected and purified. The libraries were sequenced on an Illumina HiSeq2000 using paired-end 100 bp reads. SOAPnuke was used to process the raw data, with reads discarded if the reads contained adapters or uncalled bases, had a mean Phred below 15, or lacked an exact constant-primer or identifier match. High-quality paired reads were merged with COPE v1.2.5, and unique nucleotide sequences were defined as clonotypes. MiTCR v1.1 was used to align clonotypes to the IMGT TRBV, TRBD and TRBJ reference segments. The analysis was restricted to V-J combinations with a frequency above 0.0001, which together covered roughly 99% of the repertoires. A TCS score was defined as the ratio of F50 (clonal expansion) to E x V (chaos), with BLOSUM62-based TCRdist applied between CDR3 peptides within each V-J. Welch's t-statistics and random forest reduced around 510 V-J features to about 12, which were used in a naive Bayes classifier (R e1071). Sample size was not statistically predetermined, and blinding of investigators to group allocation was not performed. The paper reports TCR Vbeta CDR3 sequencing of some 140 peripheral blood samples: approximately 41 ophthalmopathy, fewer than 85 hyperthyroidism and around 17 progressor patients.

This sequence uses TRBV6-2 or TRBV6-3 and TRBJ2-1, and TRBD1 aligns with 7 junction nucleotides. The sample in question was peripheral blood mononuclear cells (PBMCs), obtained at new diagnosis, from a patient treated with antithyroid drugs. This sequence was found in a woman younger than 35 with Graves disease. Donor details come from another sample of the same person, matched by shared clones. The DNA sequence is given as TGTGCCAGCAGTTGGCTAGAACAGGGGAAGCAGTTCTTC. This yields the protein CASSWLEQGKQFF.